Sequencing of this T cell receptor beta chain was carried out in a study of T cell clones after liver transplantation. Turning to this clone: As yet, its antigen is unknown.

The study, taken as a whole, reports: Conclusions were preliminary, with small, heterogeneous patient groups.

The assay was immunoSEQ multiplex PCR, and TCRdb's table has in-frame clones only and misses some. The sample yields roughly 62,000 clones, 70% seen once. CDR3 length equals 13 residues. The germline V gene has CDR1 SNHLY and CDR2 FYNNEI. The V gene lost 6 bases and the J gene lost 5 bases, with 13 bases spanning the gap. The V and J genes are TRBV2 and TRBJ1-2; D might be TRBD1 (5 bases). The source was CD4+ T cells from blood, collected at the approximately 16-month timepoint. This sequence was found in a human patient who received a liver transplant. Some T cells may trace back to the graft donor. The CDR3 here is CASSEIQGYGYTF. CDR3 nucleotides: TGTGCCAGCAGCGAAATCCAGGGATATGGCTACACCTTC.